This TCR beta chain was documented in a study of T cell changes during pregnancy in multiple sclerosis (dated by TCRdb to about 2019). Regarding the complete study: In women with multiple sclerosis, the researchers looked at how the T cell repertoire shifted as pregnancy progressed.

For this clone: Its antigen target is currently unknown. No much larger clone exists at a distance of one base, and base qualities are not known.

At the junction V is shortened by 4 bases and J by 9 bases, with 16 bases in between. The CDR3, cysteine through phenylalanine, is 14 amino acids long. Kept here is only the CDR3 DNA, which spans 42 bases and is read in frame from base 1. CDR1 LNHDA and CDR2 SQIVND were looked up in the germline V gene (reference sequence). The library relied on the immunoSEQ multiplex PCR assay. The table was pulled from immuneACCESS by TCRdb, which kept in-frame rearrangements only. Such tables lose some clones; where checked, under half of the loss comes from unresolved V genes, and the rest has no known cause. Here the sample has roughly 34,000 clones; 90% occur a single time. The ten most abundant clones make up around 0.42% of the sample.

This TCR was recovered from a female donor in good health, enrolled as a control in a pregnancy study. The source material was CD4+ T cells from peripheral blood mononuclear cells, sampled in the second trimester of pregnancy. The chain couples TRBV19 to TRBJ2-1; the best D guess is TRBD2, with 5 bases matching. The CDR3 in this case is CASSKVGERGEQFF. DNA sequence: TGTGCCAGTAGTAAGGTCGGCGAACGGGGTGAGCAGTTCTTC.